Given below is one T cell receptor beta chain in context. Its antigen remains unidentified. No per-base quality is available; no much larger clone lies one base away. CDR1 is given as LGHDT and CDR2 as YNNKEL, both from the germline V gene (reference sequence). Spanning cysteine to phenylalanine, the CDR3 consists of 11 amino acids. The DNA shown is the 33-base CDR3, in frame from base 1. Cut back by 3 bases and 9 bases, the V and J ends lie 9 bases apart. This record comes from a study of blood T cell repertoires in COVID-19 (TCRdb year 2020). Describing the broader study: The collaborator samples originated in the United States, Italy and Spain and spanned the acute and convalescent phases of COVID-19. The repertoires were made available in a free public database intended to serve as a resource for research on the immune response to SARS-CoV-2. Deeply sampled blood TCRbeta repertoires from subjects exposed to, actively infected with, or recovered from COVID-19 were included in the dataset. The material from the prospective study consisted of cDNA or gDNA derived from T cells, B-cell-depleted T cells, or PBMCs. Where HLA class I and class II types were available, the types were taken from metadata supplied by the sample provider, not from assay-based typing. Samples were obtained from the ongoing ImmuneRACE study (first 160 participants) and from 1,200 or so subjects provided by 6 global collaborators. The sample metadata nearly always contained a de-identified subject ID, COVID-19 status, age in years and sex. Beyond this particular receptor, the publication reports: Clinical and demographic metadata were provided uncurated, with the amount varying by source and participant.

TCRbeta CDR3 regions were amplified from genomic DNA using the immunoSEQ Assay, a bias-controlled multiplex PCR. In the authors' own workflow: The number of nucleated cells in each sample was estimated from the amplification of reference gene primers within the assay. To quantify the absolute abundance of each unique TCRbeta CDR3 rearrangement, sequence reads were collapsed and filtered. For each sample, productive Simpson clonality was calculated as the square root of Simpson's diversity index across productive rearrangements. TCRdb took over this immuneACCESS table, retaining in-frame rearrangements with V and J assigned. Such tables are incomplete; in checked studies, under half of the missing clones stem from an unresolved V gene, and the remainder is unexplained. That table gives V, J and clone size, and the DNA gave D and trimming. This sample holds approximately 60,000 clones; approximately 90% were observed only once. Of the sample, more than 20% falls within the top ten clones.

One collaborating source in Seattle enrolled patients while the patients were actively infected and followed the patients over time throughout the course of disease. Whole blood was collected in K2EDTA tubes by collaborating institutions according to the institutions' own protocols. For TCRbeta analysis, collaborators shipped samples as frozen whole blood, isolated PBMCs, or DNA extracted from either of those sample types. Recombination joined TRBV3-1 (or the pseudogene TRBV3-2) with TRBJ2-7; TRBD2 is a possible D gene, resting on 5 matching bases. The sequencing sample was made of peripheral blood. The TCR originated in a woman aged 80 or older with COVID-19, enrolled during active disease. The nucleotide sequence is given as TGTGCCAGCAGCCACGGGGTGGGGCAGTACTTC. This encodes CASSHGVGQYF.